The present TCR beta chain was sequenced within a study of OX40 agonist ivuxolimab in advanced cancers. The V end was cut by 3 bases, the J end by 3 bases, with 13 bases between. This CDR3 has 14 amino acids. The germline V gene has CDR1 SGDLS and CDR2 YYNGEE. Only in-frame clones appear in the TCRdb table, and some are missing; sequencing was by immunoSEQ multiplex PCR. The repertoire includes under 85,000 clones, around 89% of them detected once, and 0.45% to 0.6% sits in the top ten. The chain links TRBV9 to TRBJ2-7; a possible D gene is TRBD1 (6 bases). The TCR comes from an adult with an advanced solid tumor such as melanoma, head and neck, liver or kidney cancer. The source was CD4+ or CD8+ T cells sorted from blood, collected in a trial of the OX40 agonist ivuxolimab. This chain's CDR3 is CASSADPQGYEQYF. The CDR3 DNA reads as TGTGCCAGCAGCGCGGATCCACAGGGCTACGAGCAGTACTTC.